These T cell receptor beta chains were read from a single sample in a study of CXCR3-negative and CXCR3-positive naive CD8 T cells. With the 5' RACE reads reprocessed, TCRdb shows one record per CDR3 protein and no DNA. Recorded for this sample: around 120,000 distinct CDR3 sequences. The sample comprised naive CXCR3+ CD8+ T cells from blood. The source is a human donor in good health. Some clones in this sample may be carry-over from other donors' samples. Each CDR3 is given with its conserved first and last residue.

V	length	J	CDR3
TRBV7-9	16	TRBJ2-7	CASSLELASGSYEQYF
TRBV2	13	TRBJ2-1	CARDRGSYNEQFF
TRBV7-9	11	TRBJ1-2	CASSGDYGYTF
TRBV4-1	16	TRBJ1-2	CASSQVPDKLNYGYTF
TRBV7-9	14	TRBJ2-7	CASSLVGNGMEQYF
TRBV6-5	15	TRBJ1-2	CASSTQGISADGYTF
TRBV6-2/TRBV6-3	14	TRBJ1-1	CASSEDGLNTEAFF
TRBV27	13	TRBJ1-1	CASSLVPETEAFF
TRBV28	16	TRBJ2-3	CASSSLIPFGTDTQYF
TRBV4-3	12	TRBJ1-2	CASSQDLGGYTF
TRBV29-1	17	TRBJ2-7	CSVEIAGGPSQSYEQYF
TRBV2	11	TRBJ2-1	CATSDRDTLFF
TRBV29-1	12	TRBJ2-1	CSVEGGSNEQFF
TRBV5-1	11	TRBJ2-1	CASSRDNEQFF
TRBV19	13	TRBJ1-1	CASRTTVNTEAFF
TRBV29-1	13	TRBJ2-1	CSAGLAGVFEQFF
TRBV13	14	TRBJ1-1	CASSLGLRNTEAFF
TRBV27	13	TRBJ1-1	CASSFSRNTEAFF
TRBV7-8	18	TRBJ2-6	CASSLTRTVDSGANVLTF
TRBV4-1	12	TRBJ2-7	CASSHGGGEQYF
TRBV20-1	16	TRBJ1-1	CSAPRDRAAMNTEAFF
TRBV29-1	12	TRBJ1-1	CSVPKTGYEAFF
TRBV6-1	15	TRBJ2-6	CASSADSTGANVLTF
TRBV29-1	12	TRBJ2-7	CSVEDLGNEQYF
TRBV6-5	13	TRBJ2-1	CASSSRDYNEQFF
TRBV12-5	13	TRBJ2-7	CASAFGESYEQYF
TRBV6-4	14	TRBJ2-2	CASSDSVGTGELFF
TRBV21-1	19	TRBJ1-5	CASSKALGPSNYSNQPQHF
TRBV28	15	TRBJ1-1	CASSLWASDTPEAFF
TRBV7-9	13	TRBJ2-7	CASSLYSEPEQYF
TRBV3-1	15	TRBJ2-1	CASSLRLAGGVEQFF
TRBV28	18	TRBJ2-7	CASSLPTDRRRSTYEQYF
TRBV7-9	13	TRBJ1-6	CASSTGFGSPLHF
TRBV28	15	TRBJ2-5	CASSLWRGGGETQYF
TRBV4-2	14	TRBJ1-1	CASSHLTGNTEAFF
TRBV4-1	14	TRBJ2-1	CASSQGVGYNEQFF
TRBV6-1	13	TRBJ2-7	CASTGRVSYEQYF
TRBV5-6	13	TRBJ2-7	CASSLGSPNEQYF
TRBV7-2	15	TRBJ2-7	CASSLPQGLRSEQYF
TRBV7-9	13	TRBJ1-1	CASSSPQGTEAFF
TRBV7-3	13	TRBJ2-3	CASSGSGADTQYF
TRBV7-2	13	TRBJ2-1	CASSSNYYNEQFF
TRBV12-3/TRBV12-4	14	TRBJ2-2	CASSFAGVVGELFF
TRBV7-9	16	TRBJ1-1	CASSHPGQGLATEAFF
TRBV5-6	15	TRBJ2-3	CASVGAGGPGDTQYF
TRBV5-5	14	TRBJ2-1	CASVGSGSYNEQFF
TRBV7-9	15	TRBJ2-7	CASSARQGPTYEQYF
TRBV29-1	15	TRBJ2-5	CSVEPGQGPPETQYF
TRBV7-9	13	TRBJ2-5	CASSPRLAETQYF
TRBV7-6	17	TRBJ2-2	CASSLTVAGAETGELFF
TRBV2	16	TRBJ2-3	CASSEGQGISTDTQYF
TRBV29-1	14	TRBJ2-2	CSCPSGSGTGELFF
TRBV29-1	12	TRBJ1-1	CSVETGNTEAFF
TRBV7-9	18	TRBJ1-2	CASSSLSGFGGPNYGYTF
TRBV7-9	14	TRBJ2-7	CASSLGGVFYEQYF
TRBV28	15	TRBJ1-4	CASSLTPSNNEKLFF
TRBV30	17	TRBJ1-2	CAWSPGNRVQDNYGYTF
TRBV5-1	14	TRBJ1-1	CASSDRDGNTEAFF
TRBV6-5	14	TRBJ1-2	CASSRLLESYGYTF